The next 15 T cell receptor beta chains were all read from a single sample in a study of blood T cell repertoires in COVID-19. The assay was immunoSEQ multiplex PCR, and TCRdb's table has in-frame clones only and misses some. Seen here are 85,000 to 100,000 clones, 70% to 90% observed once, and the top ten hold approximately 20%. Sequencing was performed on peripheral blood. These receptors all stem from a woman between 55 and 75 years old with COVID-19, enrolled during active disease.

The chain is built from TRBV9 and TRBJ1-6, with D hard to call. This CDR3 has 15 residues. CDR1 is SGDLS and CDR2 is YYNGEE in the germline V gene. The V end lost 0 bases, the J end lost 1 base, and 5 bases lay between the germline ends. The DNA of the CDR3 is TGTGCCAGCAGCGTAGGGGAGTCCTATAATTCACCCCTCCACTTT. Protein product: CASSVGESYNSPLHF.

This rearrangement joins TRBV30 to TRBJ2-3; D gene uncertain. Germline V gene sequence: CDR1 GTSNPN, CDR2 SVGIG (reference sequence). The CDR3 spans 12 residues. V was pared by 3 bases and J by 2 bases, with 6 bases between. In nucleotides, the CDR3 is TGTGCCTGGAGGGAGATCACAGATACGCAGTATTTT. Its translation is CAWREITDTQYF. Complete variable domain (other parts from reference TRBV30 and TRBJ2-3): SQTIHQWPATLVQPVGSPLSLECTVEGTSNPNLYWYRQAAGRGLQLLFYSVGIGQISSEVPQNLSASRPQDRQFILSSKKLLLSDSGFYLCAWREITDTQYFGPGTRLTVL.

This clone was found once. V is TRBV28 and J is TRBJ2-5; 11 positions match TRBD2. Germline assignment: CDR1 MDHEN and CDR2 SYDVKM. CDR3 length: 13 amino acids. V lost 10 bases and J lost 4; bases outside the gene matches: 5. The CDR3 DNA reads TGTGCCACCGCCACTAGCGGGGGAGAGACCCAGTACTTC. The encoded protein is CATATSGGETQYF.

The chain links TRBV9 to TRBJ2-1, with TRBD2 matching over 11 bases. J was trimmed by 6 bases and V by 4 bases; bases with no gene match: 6. The CDR3 covers 15 residues. Per the germline V gene, CDR1 is SGDLS and CDR2 is YYNGEE. CDR3 sequence (DNA): TGTGCCAGCAGCCCCTGGACTAGCGGGTTCAATGAGCAGTTCTTC. It yields the protein CASSPWTSGFNEQFF.

The chain joins TRBV18 to TRBJ1-1, with 7 bases lining up with TRBD1. Germline trimming cut 5 bases from V and 6 bases from J; bases unmatched to any gene: 3. The CDR3 loop spans 12 amino acids. Germline assignment: CDR1 KGHSH and CDR2 LQKENI. For the CDR3, the DNA is TGTGCCAGCTCAGCGACAGGGCCTGAAGCTTTCTTT. It yields the protein CASSATGPEAFF.

The chain combines TRBV30 with TRBJ2-7; unclear D gene. The CDR3 totals 12 residues. The V end was cut by 3 bases, the J end by 6 bases, with 12 bases between. Germline CDR1 reads GTSNPN; CDR2 reads SVGIG (reference sequence). For the CDR3, the DNA is TGTGCCTGGAGCCCCCCAGGTCCCGAGCAGTACTTC. Translation: CAWSPPGPEQYF.

The rearrangement joins TRBV30 to TRBJ2-3; tentatively, D is TRBD2 (7 bases). CDR1 GTSNPN and CDR2 SVGIG come from the germline V gene (reference sequence). Trimming stripped 5 bases from V and 2 bases from J, with 17 bases between. The CDR3 is 15 residues long. CDR3 in DNA: TGTGCCTGGTCTAGTGCGGGGGCCTTCACAGATACGCAGTATTTT. Encoded protein: CAWSSAGAFTDTQYF.

The genes are TRBV6-5 and TRBJ2-5; TRBD1 matches at 8 bases. CDR1 is MNHEY and CDR2 is SVGAGI in the germline V gene. The CDR3 is 16 amino acids. The junction had 7 bases not matched to a gene; V was cut back by 2 bases and J by 2 bases. The CDR3 region has the DNA TGTGCCAGCAGTTACGGACAGGGTAGTAAGCAAGAGACCCAGTACTTC. Amino acid sequence: CASSYGQGSKQETQYF.

The rearrangement uses TRBV6-5 and TRBJ1-4; D possibly corresponds to TRBD1 (5 bases). Germline V CDR1 and CDR2: MNHEY, SVGAGI. The ends were cut back, 6 bases at V and 7 bases at J, with 12 bases in the middle. There are 13 residues in the CDR3. The CDR3 bases are TGTGCCAGCAGCCTACGGGGGAGTGAAAAACTGTTTTTT. This translates into CASSLRGSEKLFF.

The chain uses TRBV15 and TRBJ2-7; TRBD1 matches at 9 bases. The CDR3 extends over 17 amino acids. V gave up 2 bases and J gave up 7 bases; unmatched junction bases: 15. Germline CDR1 is LNHNV and CDR2 is YYDKDF (reference sequence). The CDR3 bases are TGTGCCACCAGCAGAATGATCATCCGGGACAGGGCGCGGGAGCAGTACTTC. Translation: CATSRMIIRDRAREQYF. The variable domain in full, completed from reference TRBV15 and TRBJ2-7, reads DAMVIQNPRYQVTQFGKPVTLSCSQTLNHNVMYWYQQKSSQAPKLLFHYYDKDFNNEADTPDNFQSRRPNTSFCFLDIRSPGLGDTAMYLCATSRMIIRDRAREQYFGPGTRLTVT.

This chain joins TRBV6-5 and TRBJ2-7; D is possibly TRBD1 (5 bases). The germline CDR1 and CDR2 sequences are MNHEY and SVGAGI. The CDR3 runs 14 residues. The V and J ends lost 5 bases and 0 bases respectively, with 11 bases between them. CDR3 sequence (DNA): TGTGCCAGCAGTCCGTTCCAGGGCTCCTACGAGCAGTACTTC. Protein product: CASSPFQGSYEQYF.

The genes are TRBV6-5 and TRBJ1-1; weak D call: TRBD1 (6 bases). V lost 5 bases, J lost 4 bases, and 14 bases lay in between. The CDR3 is made up of 14 amino acids. Per the germline V gene, CDR1 is MNHEY and CDR2 is SVGAGI. The CDR3 coding sequence is TGTGCCAGCAGTCATGGACAGTCGACCACTGAAGCTTTCTTT. Translating it yields CASSHGQSTTEAFF.

The rearrangement links TRBV6-5 to TRBJ1-5; weak D call: TRBD1 (6 bases). Germline loops: CDR1 MNHEY, CDR2 SVGAGI. The CDR3 is 15 residues long. V lost 6 bases to trimming and J lost 3 bases, with 15 bases between them. CDR3 residues: CASSRQVGSNQPQHF. DNA for the CDR3: TGTGCCAGCAGCCGACAGGTAGGGTCCAATCAGCCCCAGCATTTT.

This clone has only a few counts. The rearrangement uses TRBV5-1 and TRBJ2-7; TRBD1 is a possible D gene (6 bases). Germline CDR1 reads SGHRS; CDR2 reads YFSETQ. With 2 bases removed from V and 2 bases from J, the gap between germline ends came to 14 bases. This CDR3 region has 15 residues. CDR3 sequence: CASSFLGGTAYEQYF. CDR3 DNA sequence: TGCGCCAGCAGCTTCCTAGGGGGTACTGCCTACGAGCAGTACTTC.

The chain couples TRBV19 to TRBJ2-6, with a possible D match to TRBD1 (5 bases). From germline, CDR1 is LNHDA and CDR2 SQIVND (reference sequence). The CDR3 spans 15 residues. Trimming removed 5 bases from V and 2 bases from J, with 10 bases in between. The CDR3 loop is CASSAGSPGANVLTF. The CDR3 DNA sequence: TGTGCCAGTAGTGCAGGGTCCCCTGGGGCCAACGTCCTGACTTTC. Based on the CDR3 plus reference TRBV19 and TRBJ2-6, the full variable domain is DGGITQSPKYLFRKEGQNVTLSCEQNLNHDAMYWYRQDPGQGLRLIYYSQIVNDFQKGDIAEGYSVSREKKESFPLTVTSAQKNPTAFYLCASSAGSPGANVLTFGAGSRLTVL.